The next 3 T cell receptor beta chains were all read from a single sample in a study of blood T cell repertoires in COVID-19. Profiled with immunoSEQ multiplex PCR; TCRdb holds only in-frame clones, not every one. The data show approximately 220,000 clones, about 79% seen once. Source material: PBMCs or T cells enriched from blood (not recorded which). Every receptor here comes from a middle-aged woman with acute COVID-19.

This chain links TRBV5-1 with TRBJ2-6; D is ambiguous. The CDR3 totals 17 residues. V was trimmed by 4 bases and J by 0 bases, leaving 14 bases between them. The V gene's germline CDR1 is SGHRS and CDR2 YFSETQ. The CDR3 reads CASSPQEAYSGANVLTF. For the CDR3, the DNA is TGCGCCAGCAGCCCTCAGGAAGCTTACTCTGGGGCCAACGTCCTGACTTTC.

The V and J genes are TRBV7-3 and TRBJ1-6; 8 bases agree with TRBD1. Trimming at V came to 5 bases and at J to 10 bases, leaving 10 bases not matched to a gene. Germline V gene sequence: CDR1 SGHTA, CDR2 FQGTGA. The CDR3 contains 15 residues. The CDR3 nucleotides are TGTGCCAGCAGCCCAAACAGGGGGGCAGAGTCACCCCTCCACTTT. It codes for CASSPNRGAESPLHF. The entire variable domain, with the rest obtained from reference TRBV7-3 and TRBJ1-6, is as follows: GAGVSQTPSNKVTEKGKYVELRCDPISGHTALYWYRQSLGQGPEFLIYFQGTGAADDSGLPNDRFFAVRPEGSVSTLKIQRTERGDSAVYLCASSPNRGAESPLHFGNGTRLTVT.

The CDR3 DNA is TGTGCCAGCAGCCCAGGCGCGGGGGCCTCCGGGGAGCAGTTCTTC. Translated, it gives CASSPGAGASGEQFF. The chain uses TRBV11-3 and TRBJ2-1; D may be TRBD2 (7 bases). The CDR3 covers 15 residues. Per germline, CDR1 SGHNT and CDR2 YENEEA. V was shortened by 5 bases and J by 10 bases, with 21 bases between the two germline ends. The whole variable domain, remainder taken from reference TRBV11-3 and TRBJ2-1, is EAGVVQSPRYKIIEKKQPVAFWCNPISGHNTLYWYLQNLGQGPELLIRYENEEAVDDSQLPKDRFSAERLKGVDSTLKIQPAELGDSAVYLCASSPGAGASGEQFFGPGTRLTVL.